The clone carrying this T cell receptor beta chain was seen repeatedly, ten times or more. Its antigen is not known. This record comes from a study of breast tumors, draining lymph nodes, adjacent tissues. Broader study findings: Tumor repertoires ranked between lymph nodes and nontumor tissue in diversity, with V and J gene preferences. Compared with basal-like, luminal-like tumors shared significantly more repertoire with nontumor tissue.

MiXCR, run by TCRdb on the multiplex PCR reads, gives a single entry per CDR3 protein. The sample lists some 100,000 distinct CDR3 sequences, roughly 20% occurring once. The CDR3 extends over 12 amino acids. Germline V gives CDR1 SGHRS, CDR2 YFSETQ. V lost 5 bases and J lost 1, with 6 bases in between. Breast cancer patients provided tissue from their axillary draining lymph nodes. The sequencing sample was made of axillary lymph node tissue. The TCR comes from a female donor with breast cancer. Some clones in this sample may be carry-over from other donors' samples. The rearrangement joins TRBV5-1 to TRBJ2-5; D is ambiguous. This chain's CDR3 is CASRGIQETQYF. The CDR3 nucleotides are TGCGCCAGCAGGGGAATCCAAGAGACCCAGTACTTC.